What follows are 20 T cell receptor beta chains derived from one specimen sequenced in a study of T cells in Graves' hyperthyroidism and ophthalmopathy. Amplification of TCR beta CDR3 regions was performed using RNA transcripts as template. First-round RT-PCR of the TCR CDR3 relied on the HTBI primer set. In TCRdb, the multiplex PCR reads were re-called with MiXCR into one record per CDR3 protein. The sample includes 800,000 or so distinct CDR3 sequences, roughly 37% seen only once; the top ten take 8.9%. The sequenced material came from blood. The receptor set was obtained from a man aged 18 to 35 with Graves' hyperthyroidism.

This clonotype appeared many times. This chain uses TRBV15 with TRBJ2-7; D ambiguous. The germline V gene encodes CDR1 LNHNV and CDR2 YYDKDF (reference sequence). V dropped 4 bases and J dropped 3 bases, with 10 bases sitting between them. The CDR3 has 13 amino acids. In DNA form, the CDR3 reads TGTGCCACCAGCACCAGATCTTTCTACGAGCAGTACTTC. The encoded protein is CATSTRSFYEQYF.

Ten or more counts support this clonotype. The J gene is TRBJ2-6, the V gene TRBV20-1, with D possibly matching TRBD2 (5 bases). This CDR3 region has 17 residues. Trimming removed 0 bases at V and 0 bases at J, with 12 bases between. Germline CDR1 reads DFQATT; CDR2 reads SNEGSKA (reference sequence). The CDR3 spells CSARDLRENSGANVLTF. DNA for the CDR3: TGCAGTGCTAGAGATCTGAGGGAGAACTCTGGGGCCAACGTCCTGACTTTC.

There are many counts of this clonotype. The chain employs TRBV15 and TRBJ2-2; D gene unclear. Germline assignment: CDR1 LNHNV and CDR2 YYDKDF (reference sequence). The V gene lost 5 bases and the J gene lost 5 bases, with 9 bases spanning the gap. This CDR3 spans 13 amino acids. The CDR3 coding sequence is TGTGCCACCAGCCTTGGGGTTACCGGGGAGCTGTTTTTT. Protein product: CATSLGVTGELFF.

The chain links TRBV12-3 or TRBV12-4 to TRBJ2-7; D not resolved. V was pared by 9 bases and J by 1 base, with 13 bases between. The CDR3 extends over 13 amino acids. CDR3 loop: CASGRSSSYEQYF. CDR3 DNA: TGTGCCAGTGGACGGAGTAGTTCCTACGAGCAGTACTTC.

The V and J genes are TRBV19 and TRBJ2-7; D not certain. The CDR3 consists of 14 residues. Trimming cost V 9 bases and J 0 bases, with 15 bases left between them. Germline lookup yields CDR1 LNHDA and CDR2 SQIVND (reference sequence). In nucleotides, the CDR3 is TGTGCCAGCAGTTCTGGACCGAGCTCCTACGAGCAGTACTTC. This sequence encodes CASSSGPSSYEQYF.

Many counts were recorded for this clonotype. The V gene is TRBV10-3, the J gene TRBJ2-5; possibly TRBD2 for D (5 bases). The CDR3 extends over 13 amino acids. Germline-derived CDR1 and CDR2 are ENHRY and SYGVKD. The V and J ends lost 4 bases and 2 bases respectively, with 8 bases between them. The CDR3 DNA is TGTGCCATCAGTGGACTAAATCAAGAGACCCAGTACTTC. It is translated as CAISGLNQETQYF.

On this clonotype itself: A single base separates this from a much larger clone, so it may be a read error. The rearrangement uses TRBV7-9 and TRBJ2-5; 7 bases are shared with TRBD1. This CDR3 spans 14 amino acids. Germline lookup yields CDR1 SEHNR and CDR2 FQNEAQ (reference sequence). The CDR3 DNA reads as TGTGCCAGCAGCCCGACAGGGATCCAAGAGACCCGGTACTTC. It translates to CASSPTGIQETRYF.

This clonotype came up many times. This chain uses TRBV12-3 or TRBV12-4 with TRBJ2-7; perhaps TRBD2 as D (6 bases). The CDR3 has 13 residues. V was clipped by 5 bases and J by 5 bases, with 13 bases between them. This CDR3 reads CASSPGTPDEQYF. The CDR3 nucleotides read TGTGCCAGCAGTCCTGGGACTCCGGACGAGCAGTACTTC.

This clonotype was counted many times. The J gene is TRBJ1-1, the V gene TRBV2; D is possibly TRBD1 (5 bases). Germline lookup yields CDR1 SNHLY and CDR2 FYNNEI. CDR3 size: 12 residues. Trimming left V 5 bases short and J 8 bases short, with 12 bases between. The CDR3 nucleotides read TGTGCCAGCAGTAAACAGGTACCAGAAGCTTTCTTT. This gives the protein CASSKQVPEAFF.

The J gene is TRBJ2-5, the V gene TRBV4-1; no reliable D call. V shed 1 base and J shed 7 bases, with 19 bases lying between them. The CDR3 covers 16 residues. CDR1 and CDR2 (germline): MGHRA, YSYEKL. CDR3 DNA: TGCGCCAGCAGCCAAGGACCGACCGAATCGCCAGTGACCCAGTACTTC. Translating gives CASSQGPTESPVTQYF.

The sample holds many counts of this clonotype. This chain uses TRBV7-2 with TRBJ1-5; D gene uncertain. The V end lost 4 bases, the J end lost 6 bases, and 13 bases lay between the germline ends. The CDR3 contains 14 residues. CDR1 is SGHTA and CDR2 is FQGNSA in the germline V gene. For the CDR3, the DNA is TGTGCCAGCAGCTCAGGACCCTGGGGTCAGCCCCAGCATTTT. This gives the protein CASSSGPWGQPQHF.

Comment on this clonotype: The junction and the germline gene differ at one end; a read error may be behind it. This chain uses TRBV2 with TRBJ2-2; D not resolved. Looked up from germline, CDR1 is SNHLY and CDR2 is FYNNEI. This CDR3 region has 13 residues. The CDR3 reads CASSESQSGELFF. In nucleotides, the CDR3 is TGCGCCAGCAGTGAGTCGCAGTCCGGGGAGCTGTTTTTT.

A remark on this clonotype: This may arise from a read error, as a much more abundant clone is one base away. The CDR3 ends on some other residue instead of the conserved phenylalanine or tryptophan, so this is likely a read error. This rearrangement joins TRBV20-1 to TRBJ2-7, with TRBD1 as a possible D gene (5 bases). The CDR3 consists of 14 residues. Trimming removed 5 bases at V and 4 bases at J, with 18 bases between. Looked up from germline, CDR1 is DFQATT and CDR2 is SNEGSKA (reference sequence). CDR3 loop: CSALERSRVYEQYS. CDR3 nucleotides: TGCAGTGCTCTAGAGAGGTCCAGGGTGTACGAGCAGTACTCC.

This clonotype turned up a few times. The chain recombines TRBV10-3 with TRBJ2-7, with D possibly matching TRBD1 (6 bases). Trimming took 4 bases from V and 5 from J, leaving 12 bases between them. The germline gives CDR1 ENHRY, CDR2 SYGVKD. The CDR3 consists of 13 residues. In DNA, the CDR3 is TGTGCCATCAGTGGGGCAGGGGTTGACGAGCAGTACTTC. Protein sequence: CAISGAGVDEQYF.

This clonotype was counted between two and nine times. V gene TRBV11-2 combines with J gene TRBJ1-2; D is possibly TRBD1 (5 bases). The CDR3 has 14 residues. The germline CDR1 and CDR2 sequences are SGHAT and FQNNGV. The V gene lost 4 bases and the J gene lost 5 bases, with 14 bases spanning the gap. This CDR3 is CASSSTFGGYGYTF. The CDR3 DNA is TGTGCCAGCAGCTCGACCTTTGGGGGGTATGGCTACACCTTC.

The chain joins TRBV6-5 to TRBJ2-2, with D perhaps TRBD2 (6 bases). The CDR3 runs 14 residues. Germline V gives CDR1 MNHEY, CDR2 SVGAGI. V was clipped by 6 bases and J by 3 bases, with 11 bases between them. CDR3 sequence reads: CASRRGGYTGELFF. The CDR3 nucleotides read TGTGCCAGCAGGCGGGGAGGTTACACCGGGGAGCTGTTTTTT.

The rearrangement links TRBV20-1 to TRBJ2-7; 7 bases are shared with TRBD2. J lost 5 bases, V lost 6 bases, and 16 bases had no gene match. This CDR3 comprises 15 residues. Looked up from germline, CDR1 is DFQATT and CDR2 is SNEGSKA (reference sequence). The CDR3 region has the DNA TGCAGTGCCATCAGAAGCGGGAAGGGCCCCAACGAGCAGTACTTC. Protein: CSAIRSGKGPNEQYF.

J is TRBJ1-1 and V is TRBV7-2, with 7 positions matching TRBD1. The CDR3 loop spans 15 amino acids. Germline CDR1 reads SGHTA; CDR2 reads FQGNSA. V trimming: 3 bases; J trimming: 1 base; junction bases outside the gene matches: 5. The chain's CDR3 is CASSFSGTANTEAFF. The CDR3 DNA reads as TGTGCCAGCAGCTTCTCCGGGACAGCGAACACTGAAGCTTTCTTT. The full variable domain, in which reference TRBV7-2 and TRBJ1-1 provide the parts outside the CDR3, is GAGVSQSPSNKVTEKGKDVELRCDPISGHTALYWYRQSLGQGLEFLIYFQGNSAPDKSGLPSDRFSAERTGGSVSTLTIQRTQQEDSAVYLCASSFSGTANTEAFFGQGTRLTVV.

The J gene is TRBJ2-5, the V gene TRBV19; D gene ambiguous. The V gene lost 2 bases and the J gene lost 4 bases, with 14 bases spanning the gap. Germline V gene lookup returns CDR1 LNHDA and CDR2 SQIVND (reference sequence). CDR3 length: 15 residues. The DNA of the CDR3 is TGTGCCAGTAGTATATTGGGCACGACTGGAGAGACCCAGTACTTC. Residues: CASSILGTTGETQYF.

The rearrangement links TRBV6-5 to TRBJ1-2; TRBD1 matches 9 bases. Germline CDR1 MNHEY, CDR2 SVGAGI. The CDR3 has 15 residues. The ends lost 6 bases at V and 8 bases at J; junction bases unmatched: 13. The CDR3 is CASSPNEDRGWGYTF. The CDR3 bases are TGTGCCAGCAGCCCCAACGAGGACAGGGGTTGGGGCTACACCTTC.